Listed here are 10 T cell receptor beta chains from one sample, sequenced in a study of cytotoxic CD8 clonotypes in ibrutinib-treated CLL. Produced via immunoSEQ multiplex PCR; TCRdb's table is partial and in-frame only. The sample has around 140,000 clones, roughly 80% seen once. The specimen comprised PBMCs, sampled after 12 months of ibrutinib treatment. These receptors all stem from a human donor with chronic lymphocytic leukemia.

This chain connects TRBV7-6 to TRBJ2-1; 12 positions agree with TRBD2. J gave up 4 bases and V 5 bases, and 6 bases lay outside the gene matches. Germline lookup yields CDR1 SGHVS and CDR2 FNYEAQ. The CDR3 length is 16 residues. This CDR3 is CASSTMLAGGYNEQFF. The CDR3 coding sequence is TGTGCCAGCAGCACCATGCTAGCGGGAGGGTACAATGAGCAGTTCTTC. Supplemented by reference TRBV7-6 and TRBJ2-1, the full variable domain reads GAGVSQSPRYKVTKRGQDVALRCDPISGHVSLYWYRQALGQGPEFLTYFNYEAQQDKSGLPNDRFSAERPEGSISTLTIQRTEQRDSAMYRCASSTMLAGGYNEQFFGPGTRLTVL.

The chain is built from TRBV21-1 and TRBJ2-7; the table's D gene call, TRBD1, was not cross checked with the DNA. TRBV21-1 is listed as a pseudogene. CDR3 length: 15 amino acids. CDR3 sequence (DNA): TGTGCCAGCAGCAAAAGTTGGGACAGGCCCTACGAGCAGTACTTC. Protein: CASSKSWDRPYEQYF.

The chain couples TRBV9 to TRBJ2-3, with D perhaps given as TRBD1 or TRBD2 (5 bases each). The CDR3 runs 14 residues. CDR1 and CDR2 from the germline V gene are SGDLS and YYNGEE. Trimming removed 3 bases at V and 2 bases at J, with 10 bases between. The CDR3 reads CASSGGDFTDTQYF. As DNA, the CDR3 is TGTGCCAGCAGCGGAGGGGATTTCACAGATACGCAGTATTTT. Looking up the rest from reference TRBV9 and TRBJ2-3 gives the full variable domain: DSGVTQTPKHLITATGQRVTLRCSPRSGDLSVYWYQQSLDQGLQFLIQYYNGEERAKGNILERFSAQQFPDLHSELNLSSLELGDSALYFCASSGGDFTDTQYFGPGTRLTVL.

The chain uses TRBV14 and TRBJ1-1; D unresolved. V was trimmed by 0 bases and J by 10 bases, leaving 15 bases between them. This CDR3 has 14 residues. Germline loops: CDR1 SGHDN, CDR2 FVKESK. CDR3 region: CASSQDLRVRGAFF. In nucleotides, the CDR3 is TGTGCCAGCAGCCAAGATCTGAGGGTACGAGGAGCTTTCTTT.

The rearrangement uses TRBV28 and TRBJ2-7; D might be TRBD2 (5 bases). The CDR3 is made up of 16 amino acids. Germline assignment: CDR1 MDHEN and CDR2 SYDVKM. Trimming took 1 base from V and 4 from J, leaving 17 bases between them. CDR3 residues: CASSLSVSGANYEQYF. The CDR3 DNA follows: TGTGCCAGCAGTTTATCCGTCAGCGGAGCGAATTACGAGCAGTACTTC.

This clone occurred a few times. The chain links TRBV6-6 to TRBJ2-2; D is possibly TRBD1 (6 bases). Deletions cut 7 bases from V and 3 bases from J, with 18 bases between. The V gene's germline CDR1 is MNHNY and CDR2 SVGAGI (reference sequence). This CDR3 comprises 16 residues. CDR3 loop: CASTDKGQGYTGELFF. The CDR3 nucleotides are TGTGCCAGCACCGACAAGGGGCAGGGGTACACCGGGGAGCTGTTTTTT.

The genes are TRBV11-2 and TRBJ2-3; weak D call: TRBD2 (6 bases). CDR3 length equals 10 residues. The V and J ends lost 5 bases and 9 bases respectively, with 6 bases between them. Germline CDR1 SGHAT, CDR2 FQNNGV. The CDR3 DNA follows: TGTGCCAGCAGCGGGGGGACGCAGTATTTT. It codes for CASSGGTQYF. The full variable domain, completed using reference TRBV11-2 and TRBJ2-3, is EAGVAQSPRYKIIEKRQSVAFWCNPISGHATLYWYQQILGQGPKLLIQFQNNGVVDDSQLPKDRFSAERLKGVDSTLKIQPAKLEDSAVYLCASSGGTQYFGPGTRLTVL.

This CDR3 reads CASRRGGTEAFF. The CDR3 coding sequence is TGTGCCAGCAGGAGGGGCGGCACTGAAGCTTTCTTT. V and J are TRBV2 and TRBJ1-1, with a possible D match to TRBD1 (5 bases). CDR1 is SNHLY and CDR2 is FYNNEI in the germline V gene. The V end was cut by 6 bases, the J end by 4 bases, with 9 bases between. CDR3 length: 12 amino acids.

The rearrangement uses TRBV13 and TRBJ1-2; unclear D gene. The V end was cut by 0 bases, the J end by 2 bases, with 7 bases between. The CDR3 consists of 14 residues. Germline V gives CDR1 PRHDT, CDR2 FYEKMQ (reference sequence). Written as DNA, the CDR3 is TGTGCCAGCAGCTTAGGGCAGTGGAACTATGGCTACACCTTC. The encoded protein is CASSLGQWNYGYTF.

This clone was seen only a few times. The chain joins TRBV19 to TRBJ2-3; a weak D match, TRBD1 (6 bases). Deletions cut 4 bases from V and 5 bases from J, with 13 bases between. This CDR3 spans 14 amino acids. Germline V gene data show CDR1 as LNHDA and CDR2 as SQIVND (reference sequence). The CDR3 here is CASSTQGGLDTQYF. In nucleotides, the CDR3 is TGTGCCAGTAGTACACAGGGTGGGTTAGATACGCAGTATTTT.